This entry is about one T cell receptor beta chain. Antigen unknown. Distinct nucleotide sequences in the sample also encode this CDR3. The data were taken from a study of T cell responses to AZD1222 COVID-19 vaccine. Overall study results and limits: Distributed over spike, vaccine-associated CD4 TCRs predominated at 160-218 and 743-854. Only five or six individuals given AZD1222 were seropositive at baseline.

TCRdb's copy holds only in-frame clones and misses some; the assay was immunoSEQ multiplex PCR. The table has about 140,000 clones, 75% to 90% seen once; the top ten hold 4.7%. This CDR3 region has 10 residues. Germline-derived CDR1 and CDR2 are MDHEN and SYDVKM. V was clipped by 4 bases and J by 5 bases, with 2 bases between them. The sequence was obtained from an adult in good health. The chain recombines TRBV28 with TRBJ2-5; D remains ambiguous. The sample in question was peripheral blood, obtained on day 0 of AZD1222 vaccination. The CDR3 DNA is TGTGCCAGCAGTTCCGAGACCCAGTACTTC. This translates into CASSSETQYF.